The clone carrying this T cell receptor (beta chain) was seen only a few times. Its antigen is still unknown. This record belongs to a study of T cell responses to AZD1222 COVID-19 vaccine. About the research overall: Pooled samples include second doses given at about 4 or 12 weeks.

General study results and limits: Donors were chiefly white British, with a greater number of females, and clonal diversity was perhaps underestimated. Reportedly, nearly half of unique spike TCRs recognized epitopes outside B.1.351/B.1.1.7 mutations. The study sampled repertoires only after the peak T cell response.

The CDR3 spans 12 residues. Trimming left V 7 bases short and J 3 bases short, with 10 bases between. Germline CDR1 MGHDK, CDR2 SYGVNS. Some clones are missing from TCRdb's copy, which holds only in-frame ones; the method was immunoSEQ multiplex PCR. The table lists some 180,000 clones, 85% to 90% of them singletons. This receptor was identified in an adult in good health. The chain has TRBV25-1 and TRBJ2-7; D remains ambiguous. The input for sequencing was peripheral blood, taken on day 0 of AZD1222 vaccination. CDR3 sequence (DNA): TGTGCCAGCAATGGTTTGGGCTACGAGCAGTACTTC. Encoded protein: CASNGLGYEQYF.